The clone carrying this T cell receptor (beta chain) was observed a single time. Its antigen is undetermined. The authors incorporated unique molecular identifiers into the TCR beta cDNA libraries. Each sample of about 0.95 to 11 million input T cells yielded around 500,000 cDNA molecules, so each molecule approximated one T cell. TCRdb passed the PCR reads through MiXCR, listing each CDR3 protein once. The profile shows about 540,000 distinct CDR3 sequences, around 31% of them singletons. The germline gives CDR1 SGHVS, CDR2 FQNEAQ. The CDR3 totals 17 residues. The V segment lost 6 bases and the J segment 2 bases; nucleotides outside the gene matches: 9. The data originate from a study of post-analysis software for immune sequencing data. Background on the study: Included courses were relapsing-remitting and secondary progressive multiple sclerosis; progressive-relapsing multiple sclerosis was also included. Findings and caveats of the study: Strong co-clustering by F measure linked samples that shared a preparation batch. People with multiple sclerosis had a significantly lower normalized Chao1 diversity than controls did. Five or six TRBV segments were more frequent in patients than controls; TRBV5-6, TRBV5-1 and TRBV20-1 belonged to this group.

This TCR was sampled from a girl younger than 18 with multiple sclerosis. The gene calls are TRBV7-8 and TRBJ2-3; 12 bases align to TRBD2. The sample comprised blood. The CDR3 sequence: CASSASGGASITDTQYF. The CDR3 nucleotides read TGTGCCAGCAGTGCTAGCGGGGGGGCTTCGATCACAGATACGCAGTATTTT.